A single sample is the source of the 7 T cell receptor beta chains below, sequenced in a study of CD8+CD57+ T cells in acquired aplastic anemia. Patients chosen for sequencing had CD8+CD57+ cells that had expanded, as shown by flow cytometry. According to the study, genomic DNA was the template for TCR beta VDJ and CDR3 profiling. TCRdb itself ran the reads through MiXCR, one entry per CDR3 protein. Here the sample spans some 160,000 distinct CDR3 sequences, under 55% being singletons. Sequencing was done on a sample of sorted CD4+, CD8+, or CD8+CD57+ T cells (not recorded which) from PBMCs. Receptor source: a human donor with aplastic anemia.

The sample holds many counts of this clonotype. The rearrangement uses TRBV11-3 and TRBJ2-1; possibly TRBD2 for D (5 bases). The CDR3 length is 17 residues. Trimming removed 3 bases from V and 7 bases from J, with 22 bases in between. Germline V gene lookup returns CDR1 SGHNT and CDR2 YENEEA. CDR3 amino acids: CASSFQGSSANGNEQFF. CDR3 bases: TGTGCCAGCAGCTTCCAAGGGAGTAGCGCGAACGGGAATGAGCAGTTCTTC.

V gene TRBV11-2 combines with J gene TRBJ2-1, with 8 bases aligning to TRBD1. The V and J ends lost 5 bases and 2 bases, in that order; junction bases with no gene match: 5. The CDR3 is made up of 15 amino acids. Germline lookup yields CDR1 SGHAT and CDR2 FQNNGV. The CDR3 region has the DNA TGTGCCAGCAGCCGTACAGGGGGACCCTACAATGAGCAGTTCTTC. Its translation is CASSRTGGPYNEQFF.

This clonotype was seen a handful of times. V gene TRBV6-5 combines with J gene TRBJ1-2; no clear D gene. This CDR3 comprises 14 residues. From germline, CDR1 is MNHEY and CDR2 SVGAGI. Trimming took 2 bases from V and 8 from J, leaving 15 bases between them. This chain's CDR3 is CASSYGPLEGGYTF. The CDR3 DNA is TGTGCCAGCAGTTACGGTCCTTTAGAAGGGGGCTACACCTTC.

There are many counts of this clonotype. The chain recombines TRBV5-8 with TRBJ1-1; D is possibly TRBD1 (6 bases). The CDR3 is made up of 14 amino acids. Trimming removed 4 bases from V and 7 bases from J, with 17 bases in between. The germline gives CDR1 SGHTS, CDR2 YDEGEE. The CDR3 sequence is CASSPWVGTHEAFF. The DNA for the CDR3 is TGTGCCAGCAGCCCCTGGGTGGGGACACATGAAGCTTTCTTT.

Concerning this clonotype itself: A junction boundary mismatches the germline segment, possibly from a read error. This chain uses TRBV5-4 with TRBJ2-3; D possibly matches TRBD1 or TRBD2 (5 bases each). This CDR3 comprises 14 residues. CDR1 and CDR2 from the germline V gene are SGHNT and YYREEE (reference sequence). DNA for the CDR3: TGCGCCAGCAGCTTTGGGGGAGGCACAGATACGCAGTATTTT. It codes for CASSFGGGTDTQYF.

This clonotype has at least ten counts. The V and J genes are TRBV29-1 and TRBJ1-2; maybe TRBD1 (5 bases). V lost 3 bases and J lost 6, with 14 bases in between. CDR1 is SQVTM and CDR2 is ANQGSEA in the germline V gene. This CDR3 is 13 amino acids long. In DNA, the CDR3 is TGCAGCGTTGAGGTACGTCAGGGAAATGGCTACACCTTC. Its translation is CSVEVRQGNGYTF.

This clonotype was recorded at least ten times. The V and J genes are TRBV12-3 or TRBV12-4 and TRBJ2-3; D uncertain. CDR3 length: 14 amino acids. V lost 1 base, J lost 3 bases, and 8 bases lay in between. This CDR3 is CASSLVAVTDTQYF. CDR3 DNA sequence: TGTGCCAGCAGTTTAGTGGCGGTGACAGATACGCAGTATTTT.